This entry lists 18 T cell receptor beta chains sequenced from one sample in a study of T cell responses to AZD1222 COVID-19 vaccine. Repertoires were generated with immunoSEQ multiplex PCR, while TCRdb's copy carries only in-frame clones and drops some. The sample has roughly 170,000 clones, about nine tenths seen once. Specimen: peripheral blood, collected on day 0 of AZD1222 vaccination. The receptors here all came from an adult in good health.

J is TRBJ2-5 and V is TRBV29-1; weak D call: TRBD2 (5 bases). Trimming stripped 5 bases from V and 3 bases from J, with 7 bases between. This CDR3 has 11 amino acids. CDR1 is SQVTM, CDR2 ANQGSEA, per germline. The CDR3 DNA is TGCAGCGTTTTGAGGGAAGAGACCCAGTACTTC. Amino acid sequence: CSVLREETQYF.

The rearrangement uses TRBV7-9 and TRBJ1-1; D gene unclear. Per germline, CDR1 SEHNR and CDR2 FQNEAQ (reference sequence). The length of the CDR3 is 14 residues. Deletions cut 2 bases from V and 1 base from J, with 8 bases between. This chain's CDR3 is CASSLFGPNTEAFF. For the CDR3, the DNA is TGTGCCAGCAGCTTATTCGGACCGAACACTGAAGCTTTCTTT.

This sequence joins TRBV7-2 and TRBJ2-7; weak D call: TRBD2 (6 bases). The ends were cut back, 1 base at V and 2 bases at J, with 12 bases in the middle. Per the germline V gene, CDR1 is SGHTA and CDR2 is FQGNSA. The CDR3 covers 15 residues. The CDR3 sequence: CASSLGGNPTYEQYF. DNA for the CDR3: TGTGCCAGCAGCTTAGGCGGGAACCCGACCTACGAGCAGTACTTC.

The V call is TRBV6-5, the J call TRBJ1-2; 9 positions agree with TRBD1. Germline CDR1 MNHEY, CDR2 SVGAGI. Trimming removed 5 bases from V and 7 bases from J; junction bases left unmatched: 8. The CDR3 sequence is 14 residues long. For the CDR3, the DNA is TGTGCCAGCAGTCCACAGGGGGCGGTAGGTGGCTACACCTTC. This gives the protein CASSPQGAVGGYTF.

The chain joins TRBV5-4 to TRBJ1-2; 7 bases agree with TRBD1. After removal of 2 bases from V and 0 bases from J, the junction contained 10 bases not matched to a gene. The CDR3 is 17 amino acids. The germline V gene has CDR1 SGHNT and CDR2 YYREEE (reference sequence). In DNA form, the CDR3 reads TGTGCCAGCAGCTTAGGACAGGAGTATACTTCTAACTATGGCTACACCTTC. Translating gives CASSLGQEYTSNYGYTF. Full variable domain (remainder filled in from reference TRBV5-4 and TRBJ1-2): ETGVTQSPTHLIKTRGQQVTLRCSSQSGHNTVSWYQQALGQGPQFIFQYYREEENGRGNFPPRFSGLQFPNYSSELNVNALELDDSALYLCASSLGQEYTSNYGYTFGSGTRLTVV.

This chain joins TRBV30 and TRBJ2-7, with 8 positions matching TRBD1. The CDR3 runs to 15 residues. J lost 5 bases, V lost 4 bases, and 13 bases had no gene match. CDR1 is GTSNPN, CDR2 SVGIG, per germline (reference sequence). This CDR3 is CAWTKGTGSSHEQYF. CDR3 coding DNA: TGTGCCTGGACCAAAGGGACAGGTAGTTCCCACGAGCAGTACTTC.

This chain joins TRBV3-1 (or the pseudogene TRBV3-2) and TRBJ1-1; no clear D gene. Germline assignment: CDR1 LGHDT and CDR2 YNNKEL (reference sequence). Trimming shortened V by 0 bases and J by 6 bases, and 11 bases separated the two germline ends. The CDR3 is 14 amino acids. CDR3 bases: TGTGCCAGCAGCCAAGATAAGGAGTTGGCTGAAGCTTTCTTT. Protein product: CASSQDKELAEAFF.

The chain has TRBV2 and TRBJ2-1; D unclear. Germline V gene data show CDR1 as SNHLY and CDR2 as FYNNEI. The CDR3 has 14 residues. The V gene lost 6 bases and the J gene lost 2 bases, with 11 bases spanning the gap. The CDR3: CASRSHLTYNEQFF. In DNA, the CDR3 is TGTGCCAGCAGGTCACATCTGACCTACAATGAGCAGTTCTTC.

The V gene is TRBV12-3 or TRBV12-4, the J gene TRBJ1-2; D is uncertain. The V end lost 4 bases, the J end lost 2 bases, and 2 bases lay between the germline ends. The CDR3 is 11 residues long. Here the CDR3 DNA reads TGTGCCAGCAGTTCGAACTATGGCTACACCTTC. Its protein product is CASSSNYGYTF.

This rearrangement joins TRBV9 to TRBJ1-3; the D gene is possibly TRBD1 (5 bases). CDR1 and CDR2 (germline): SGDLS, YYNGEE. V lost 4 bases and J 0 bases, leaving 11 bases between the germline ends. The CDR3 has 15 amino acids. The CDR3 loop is CASSRGDNSGNTIYF. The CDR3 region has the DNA TGTGCCAGCAGCAGGGGCGATAACTCTGGAAACACCATATATTTT.

The CDR3 coding sequence is TGCGCCAGCAGCTTGGGCGGTCTTTCGGCACCCCTCCACTTT. Translated: CASSLGGLSAPLHF. This sequence joins TRBV5-1 and TRBJ1-6, with D unresolved. V was shortened by 0 bases and J by 11 bases, with 12 bases between the two germline ends. Germline CDR1 SGHRS, CDR2 YFSETQ. This CDR3 spans 14 amino acids.

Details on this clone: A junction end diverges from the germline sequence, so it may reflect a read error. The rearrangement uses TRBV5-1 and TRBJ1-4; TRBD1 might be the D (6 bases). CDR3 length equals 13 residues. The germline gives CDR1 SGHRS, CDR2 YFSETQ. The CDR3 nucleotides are TGCGCCAGCAGCTTGGTCGAGGGGACACGGAGGAGTTTT. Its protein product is CASSLVEGTRRSF.

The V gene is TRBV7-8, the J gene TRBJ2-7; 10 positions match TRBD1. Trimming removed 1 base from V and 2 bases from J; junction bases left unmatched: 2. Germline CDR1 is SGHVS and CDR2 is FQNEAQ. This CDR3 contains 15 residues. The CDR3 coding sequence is TGTGCCAGCAGCTTAGGGGACAGGGGAACCTACGAGCAGTACTTC. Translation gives CASSLGDRGTYEQYF.

The CDR3 nucleotides are TGTGCCATCAGTCTGCAGACAGGTGGCTACACCTTC. Protein: CAISLQTGGYTF. The V and J genes are TRBV10-3 and TRBJ1-2; possibly TRBD1 for D (6 bases). This CDR3 has 12 residues. Deletions cut 5 bases from V and 7 bases from J, with 11 bases between. In germline, CDR1 is ENHRY, CDR2 SYGVKD.

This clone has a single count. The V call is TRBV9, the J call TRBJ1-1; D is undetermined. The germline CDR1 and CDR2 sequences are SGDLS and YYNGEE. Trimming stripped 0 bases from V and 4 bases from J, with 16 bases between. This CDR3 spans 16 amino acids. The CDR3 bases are TGTGCCAGCAGCGTAGCTCGGGGTCTCGAGGGCACTGAAGCTTTCTTT. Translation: CASSVARGLEGTEAFF. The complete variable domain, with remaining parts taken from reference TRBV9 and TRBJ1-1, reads DSGVTQTPKHLITATGQRVTLRCSPRSGDLSVYWYQQSLDQGLQFLIQYYNGEERAKGNILERFSAQQFPDLHSELNLSSLELGDSALYFCASSVARGLEGTEAFFGQGTRLTVV.

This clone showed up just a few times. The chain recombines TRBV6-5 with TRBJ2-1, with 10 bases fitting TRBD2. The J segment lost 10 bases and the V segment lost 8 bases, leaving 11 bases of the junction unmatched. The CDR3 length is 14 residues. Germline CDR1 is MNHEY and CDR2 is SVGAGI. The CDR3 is CASVGRTSGFEQFF. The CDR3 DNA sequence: TGTGCCAGCGTCGGTAGGACTAGCGGATTCGAGCAGTTCTTC.

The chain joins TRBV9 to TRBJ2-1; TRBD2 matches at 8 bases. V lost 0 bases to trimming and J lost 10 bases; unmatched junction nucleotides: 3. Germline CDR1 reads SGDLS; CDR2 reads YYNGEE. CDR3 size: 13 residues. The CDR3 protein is CASSVVPGGEQFF. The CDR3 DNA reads TGTGCCAGCAGCGTAGTGCCGGGAGGGGAGCAGTTCTTC.

For the CDR3, the DNA is TGTGCCAGCAGCTGGAGACTAGCGGGAGGGTACGAGCAGTACTTC. Translating gives CASSWRLAGGYEQYF. This rearrangement joins TRBV13 to TRBJ2-7; TRBD2 agrees at 14 bases. Germline CDR1 and CDR2: PRHDT and FYEKMQ (reference sequence). V trimming: 4 bases; J trimming: 4 bases; junction bases outside the gene matches: 3. CDR3 length: 15 amino acids.